Listed below are T cell receptor beta chains from one sample, sequenced in a study of T cell responses to AZD1222 COVID-19 vaccine. Generated by immunoSEQ multiplex PCR, the TCRdb table keeps only in-frame clones and is missing some. In the table there are some 83,000 clones, approximately 90% of which are singletons. The source material was peripheral blood, sampled on day 0 of AZD1222 vaccination. The receptors were sampled from an adult in good health. CDR3s include the opening cysteine and the closing phenylalanine or tryptophan. The D gene is left open where the match is weak. Not every row has a clone size; where given, it reads once, few, many or a size class.

clone_size: .; v_call: TRBV7-3; cdr3_length: 14; d_call: TRBD1; j_call: TRBJ1-1; cdr3_aa: CASSPGGWSTEAFF; cdr3_nt: TGTGCCAGCAGTCCAGGGGGCTGGAGCACTGAAGCTTTCTTT
clone_size: once; v_call: TRBV7-6; cdr3_length: 12; d_call: .; j_call: TRBJ1-1; cdr3_aa: CASSDLGTEAFF; cdr3_nt: TGTGCCAGCAGCGATCTAGGCACTGAAGCTTTCTTT
clone_size: .; v_call: TRBV11-3; cdr3_length: 14; d_call: TRBD2; j_call: TRBJ2-7; cdr3_aa: CASSFTGGTYEQYF; cdr3_nt: TGTGCCAGCAGCTTTACGGGGGGAACCTACGAGCAGTACTTC
clone_size: .; v_call: TRBV5-1; cdr3_length: 12; d_call: .; j_call: TRBJ1-2; cdr3_aa: CASSLAEGGYTF; cdr3_nt: TGCGCCAGCAGCTTGGCCGAGGGGGGCTACACCTTC
clone_size: .; v_call: TRBV6-5; cdr3_length: 14; d_call: .; j_call: TRBJ1-2; cdr3_aa: CASSPDTGFWGYTF; cdr3_nt: TGTGCCAGCAGCCCAGATACAGGGTTTTGGGGCTACACCTTC
clone_size: .; v_call: TRBV6-2/TRBV6-3; cdr3_length: 15; d_call: TRBD2; j_call: TRBJ2-7; cdr3_aa: CASSYEAGGAYEQYF; cdr3_nt: TGTGCCAGCAGTTACGAGGCGGGGGGAGCGTACGAGCAGTACTTC
clone_size: .; v_call: TRBV5-1; cdr3_length: 13; d_call: TRBD1; j_call: TRBJ2-7; cdr3_aa: CASSATGTAFGYF; cdr3_nt: TGCGCCAGCAGCGCAACCGGGACAGCTTTTGGGTACTTC
clone_size: .; v_call: TRBV7-9; cdr3_length: 13; d_call: .; j_call: TRBJ2-7; cdr3_aa: CASSLSGPNPQYF; cdr3_nt: TGTGCCAGCAGCTTATCCGGACCGAACCCCCAGTACTTC
clone_size: .; v_call: TRBV5-1; cdr3_length: 14; d_call: .; j_call: TRBJ2-3; cdr3_aa: CASSLASGADTQYF; cdr3_nt: TGCGCCAGCAGCTTGGCGTCAGGGGCAGATACGCAGTATTTT
clone_size: .; v_call: TRBV13; cdr3_length: 17; d_call: TRBD1; j_call: TRBJ2-7; cdr3_aa: CASSSGTGIKGLYEQYF; cdr3_nt: TGTGCCAGCAGTTCCGGGACAGGCATTAAAGGGCTCTACGAGCAGTACTTC
clone_size: few; v_call: TRBV27; cdr3_length: 15; d_call: .; j_call: TRBJ2-1; cdr3_aa: CASRLHASSYNEQFF; cdr3_nt: TGTGCCAGCAGATTACACGCAAGCTCCTACAATGAGCAGTTCTTC
clone_size: .; v_call: TRBV2; cdr3_length: 14; d_call: TRBD1; j_call: TRBJ1-5; cdr3_aa: CASSGTGGTQPQHF; cdr3_nt: TGTGCCAGCAGTGGGACAGGGGGGACTCAGCCCCAGCATTTT
clone_size: .; v_call: TRBV6-4; cdr3_length: 13; d_call: .; j_call: TRBJ1-2; cdr3_aa: CASSAGTSYGYTF; cdr3_nt: TGTGCCAGCAGTGCCGGGACCTCCTATGGCTACACCTTC
clone_size: once; v_call: TRBV7-6; cdr3_length: 16; d_call: .; j_call: TRBJ1-2; cdr3_aa: CASSLGGPLTNYGYTF; cdr3_nt: TGTGCCAGCAGCTTAGGGGGGCCACTAACTAACTATGGCTACACCTTC
clone_size: .; v_call: TRBV7-2; cdr3_length: 14; d_call: .; j_call: TRBJ2-1; cdr3_aa: CASSLDVGHNEQFF; cdr3_nt: TGTGCCAGCAGCTTAGATGTGGGCCACAATGAGCAGTTCTTC
clone_size: .; v_call: TRBV28; cdr3_length: 16; d_call: TRBD2; j_call: TRBJ2-3; cdr3_aa: CASSFRLAGGWDTQYF; cdr3_nt: TGTGCCAGCAGTTTCCGACTAGCGGGGGGCTGGGATACGCAGTATTTT
clone_size: .; v_call: TRBV3-1/TRBV3-2; cdr3_length: 12; d_call: TRBD1; j_call: TRBJ2-1; cdr3_aa: CASSPTGDEQFF; cdr3_nt: TGTGCCAGCAGCCCGACAGGGGATGAGCAGTTCTTC
clone_size: few; v_call: TRBV30; cdr3_length: 14; d_call: TRBD1; j_call: TRBJ1-1; cdr3_aa: CAWRWGRGKNIAFF; cdr3_nt: TGTGCCTGGAGGTGGGGCAGGGGGAAAAATATAGCTTTCTTT
clone_size: .; v_call: TRBV5-6; cdr3_length: 15; d_call: .; j_call: TRBJ1-2; cdr3_aa: CASSGVAGRPYGYTF; cdr3_nt: TGTGCCAGCAGCGGGGTGGCGGGGCGCCCCTATGGCTACACCTTC
clone_size: .; v_call: TRBV3-1/TRBV3-2; cdr3_length: 18; d_call: TRBD1; j_call: TRBJ1-6; cdr3_aa: CASSQGRGLPPYNSPLHF; cdr3_nt: TGTGCCAGCAGCCAAGGCAGGGGGCTCCCCCCATATAATTCACCCCTCCACTTT
clone_size: once; v_call: TRBV18; cdr3_length: 15; d_call: TRBD2; j_call: TRBJ2-5; cdr3_aa: CASSPAGGYQETQYF; cdr3_nt: TGTGCCAGCTCACCAGCGGGGGGATACCAAGAGACCCAGTACTTC
clone_size: .; v_call: TRBV30; cdr3_length: 15; d_call: .; j_call: TRBJ2-1; cdr3_aa: CAWSWTRAVYNEQFF; cdr3_nt: TGTGCCTGGAGTTGGACCCGGGCAGTTTACAATGAGCAGTTCTTC
clone_size: .; v_call: TRBV10-3; cdr3_length: 17; d_call: .; j_call: TRBJ1-1; cdr3_aa: CAISESGLATRGTEAFF; cdr3_nt: TGTGCCATCAGTGAGTCGGGTTTAGCAACAAGAGGGACTGAAGCTTTCTTT
clone_size: once; v_call: TRBV27; cdr3_length: 16; d_call: .; j_call: TRBJ2-7; cdr3_aa: CASSSWGGSGSYEQYF; cdr3_nt: TGTGCCAGCAGTTCCTGGGGTGGATCCGGATCCTACGAGCAGTACTTC
clone_size: .; v_call: TRBV6-5; cdr3_length: 13; d_call: TRBD1; j_call: TRBJ1-5; cdr3_aa: CASCDRDSQPQHF; cdr3_nt: TGTGCCAGCTGCGACAGGGATAGTCAGCCCCAGCATTTT
clone_size: .; v_call: TRBV10-1; cdr3_length: 14; d_call: .; j_call: TRBJ1-4; cdr3_aa: CASSESSRGEKLFF; cdr3_nt: TGCGCCAGCAGTGAGTCGTCCAGGGGTGAAAAACTGTTTTTT
clone_size: .; v_call: TRBV6-1; cdr3_length: 15; d_call: .; j_call: TRBJ1-1; cdr3_aa: CASNSATGEATEAFF; cdr3_nt: TGTGCCAGCAATTCAGCAACAGGAGAGGCCACTGAAGCTTTCTTT
clone_size: .; v_call: TRBV13; cdr3_length: 15; d_call: TRBD1; j_call: TRBJ2-7; cdr3_aa: CASSAGGQGAYEQYF; cdr3_nt: TGTGCCAGCAGCGCCGGTGGGCAGGGGGCTTACGAGCAGTACTTC
clone_size: .; v_call: TRBV5-6; cdr3_length: 11; d_call: .; j_call: TRBJ2-7; cdr3_aa: CASSSGLGQYF; cdr3_nt: TGTGCCAGCAGCTCAGGCCTGGGGCAGTACTTC
clone_size: .; v_call: TRBV5-1; cdr3_length: 14; d_call: TRBD1; j_call: TRBJ2-7; cdr3_aa: CASSPRTGRYEQYF; cdr3_nt: TGCGCCAGCAGCCCGCGGACAGGGCGATACGAGCAGTACTTC
clone_size: .; v_call: TRBV5-8; cdr3_length: 16; d_call: TRBD2; j_call: TRBJ2-5; cdr3_aa: CASSLSGGGAGETQYF; cdr3_nt: TGTGCCAGCAGCTTGTCCGGCGGGGGGGCTGGAGAGACCCAGTACTTC
clone_size: .; v_call: TRBV7-8; cdr3_length: 14; d_call: .; j_call: TRBJ2-7; cdr3_aa: CASSPGRSSYEQYF; cdr3_nt: TGTGCCAGCAGCCCAGGGCGGAGCTCCTACGAGCAGTACTTC
clone_size: once; v_call: TRBV20-1; cdr3_length: 15; d_call: .; j_call: TRBJ1-2; cdr3_aa: CSASSSTGMNYGYTF; cdr3_nt: TGCAGTGCTAGTTCTTCGACAGGCATGAACTATGGCTACACCTTC
clone_size: .; v_call: TRBV7-2; cdr3_length: 14; d_call: .; j_call: TRBJ2-1; cdr3_aa: CASSLPGIYNEQFF; cdr3_nt: TGTGCCAGCAGCTTACCGGGAATCTACAATGAGCAGTTCTTC
clone_size: .; v_call: TRBV28; cdr3_length: 18; d_call: .; j_call: TRBJ1-1; cdr3_aa: CASSYPFLLTALNTEAFF; cdr3_nt: TGTGCCAGCAGCTACCCTTTTCTGTTGACAGCCTTGAACACTGAAGCTTTCTTT
clone_size: .; v_call: TRBV29-1; cdr3_length: 13; d_call: .; j_call: TRBJ2-5; cdr3_aa: CSAVLFPQETQYF; cdr3_nt: TGCAGCGCCGTACTTTTCCCCCAAGAGACCCAGTACTTC
clone_size: once; v_call: TRBV5-1; cdr3_length: 11; d_call: .; j_call: TRBJ1-4; cdr3_aa: CASSFGEKLFF; cdr3_nt: TGCGCCAGCAGCTTCGGTGAAAAACTGTTTTTT
clone_size: once; v_call: TRBV11-3; cdr3_length: 14; d_call: .; j_call: TRBJ2-2; cdr3_aa: CASTVWGATGELFF; cdr3_nt: TGTGCCAGCACCGTGTGGGGGGCGACCGGGGAGCTGTTTTTT
clone_size: .; v_call: TRBV30; cdr3_length: 14; d_call: .; j_call: TRBJ1-4; cdr3_aa: CAWSAGGGGEKLFF; cdr3_nt: TGTGCCTGGAGTGCGGGGGGAGGCGGCGAAAAACTGTTTTTT
clone_size: .; v_call: TRBV13; cdr3_length: 15; d_call: TRBD2; j_call: TRBJ2-3; cdr3_aa: CASSLGLAGTDTQYF; cdr3_nt: TGTGCCAGCAGCTTAGGACTAGCGGGGACAGATACGCAGTATTTT
clone_size: .; v_call: TRBV2; cdr3_length: 14; d_call: .; j_call: TRBJ1-1; cdr3_aa: CASRTAGANTEAFF; cdr3_nt: TGTGCCAGCAGGACGGCGGGGGCGAACACTGAAGCTTTCTTT
clone_size: once; v_call: TRBV7-9; cdr3_length: 14; d_call: .; j_call: TRBJ1-2; cdr3_aa: CASSLDRTNYGYTF; cdr3_nt: TGTGCCAGCAGCTTAGATAGGACTAACTATGGCTACACCTTC
clone_size: .; v_call: TRBV12-3/TRBV12-4; cdr3_length: 12; d_call: .; j_call: TRBJ1-2; cdr3_aa: CASSLRGSGYTF; cdr3_nt: TGTGCCAGCAGTTTAAGGGGATCTGGCTACACCTTC